Sequencing of this TCR beta chain was carried out in a study of T-cell reconstitution after alpha-beta-depleted transplantation in children. General study findings and limits: Most T-cell counts and diversity one year after the transplant came from T cells that were newly produced. Some patients' high day-60 TCRbeta diversity was attributed to recipient cells surviving conditioning. The origin of alpha-beta T cells about two months after transplant was reportedly several hundred expanded graft clones.

This clonotype was counted a few times. Its antigen is still unknown. Unique molecular identifiers tagged the TCRbeta library. TCRdb re-derived calls from the PCR reads in MiXCR, one entry per CDR3 protein. This table holds some 300,000 distinct CDR3 sequences, 9.5% to 13% found once. Germline V lookup: CDR1 SNHLY, CDR2 FYNNEI. This CDR3 contains 17 residues. The J segment lost 2 bases and the V segment lost 5 bases, leaving 11 bases of the junction unmatched. This clonotype was obtained from a boy younger than two with acute myeloid leukemia, due to receive a stem cell transplant. The rearrangement uses TRBV2 and TRBJ1-2; 10 bases agree with TRBD1. Source: PBMCs, taken before TCRalphabeta/CD19-depleted stem cell transplant. CDR3 nucleotides: TGTGCCAGCAGTTTGTCCGGGACAGGGGTTAGGAACTATGGCTACACCTTC. Translating it yields CASSLSGTGVRNYGYTF. Drawing the rest from reference TRBV2 and TRBJ1-2, the complete variable domain is EPEVTQTPSHQVTQMGQEVILRCVPISNHLYFYWYRQILGQKVEFLVSFYNNEISEKSEIFDDQFSVERPDGSNFTLKIRSTKLEDSAMYFCASSLSGTGVRNYGYTFGSGTRLTVV.